Shown below are 21 T cell receptor beta chains from a single sample sequenced in a study of blood T cell repertoires in COVID-19. TCRdb keeps only in-frame clones here, not all; method: immunoSEQ multiplex PCR. Among 180,000 or so clones listed, about 83% were seen once. Material for sequencing was PBMCs or T cells enriched from blood (not recorded which). Source of these receptors: a woman aged 50 to 60 in a cohort exposed to, infected with or recovered from COVID-19 (not recorded which).

This clone was seen just once. The chain joins TRBV6-5 to TRBJ2-1, with 9 bases lining up with TRBD2. This CDR3 spans 16 amino acids. The germline V gene encodes CDR1 MNHEY and CDR2 SVGAGI. The V segment lost 2 bases and the J segment 7 bases; nucleotides outside the gene matches: 9. The CDR3 sequence: CASSYQASAGGNEQFF. The CDR3 coding sequence is TGTGCCAGCAGTTACCAAGCTAGCGCGGGGGGGAATGAGCAGTTCTTC.

This clone is deemed medium-sized. J is TRBJ1-5 and V is TRBV27; D may be TRBD1 (6 bases). The V gene's germline CDR1 is MNHEY and CDR2 SMNVEV (reference sequence). CDR3 length: 14 residues. V lost 6 bases to trimming and J lost 5 bases, with 14 bases between them. The chain's CDR3 is CASSLDSPHQPQHF. CDR3 coding DNA: TGTGCCAGCAGCTTGGACAGCCCTCATCAGCCCCAGCATTTT.

The rearrangement joins TRBV24-1 to TRBJ2-1; D remains unclear. CDR3 size: 17 residues. V was shortened by 3 bases and J by 4 bases, with 18 bases between the two germline ends. The germline gives CDR1 KGHDR, CDR2 SFDVKD. CDR3 nucleotide sequence: TGTGCCACCAGTGATCCTAGTCCCTCTCCCCTTTACAATGAGCAGTTCTTC. The encoded protein is CATSDPSPSPLYNEQFF.

The CDR3 sequence: CAIRSGNEQYF. CDR3 nucleotides: TGTGCCATCCGGTCGGGGAACGAGCAGTACTTC. The V and J genes are TRBV28 and TRBJ2-7; the D gene is possibly TRBD2 (5 bases). This CDR3 has 11 residues. The germline V and J ends were trimmed by 10 bases and 5 bases, with 12 bases remaining between them. From germline, CDR1 is MDHEN and CDR2 SYDVKM.

The rearrangement links TRBV7-8 to TRBJ2-3, with 7 positions matching TRBD2. After removal of 3 bases from V and 0 bases from J, the junction contained 3 bases not matched to a gene. This CDR3 spans 15 amino acids. Germline V gene data show CDR1 as SGHVS and CDR2 as FQNEAQ. CDR3 nucleotides: TGTGCCAGCAGCTTTTATAGCGGGAGCACAGATACGCAGTATTTT. This sequence encodes CASSFYSGSTDTQYF.

This chain uses TRBV10-3 with TRBJ2-3, with 11 bases identical to TRBD2. Germline V lookup: CDR1 ENHRY, CDR2 SYGVKD. The V segment lost 5 bases and the J segment 3 bases; nucleotides outside the gene matches: 4. The CDR3 runs 15 residues. The CDR3 nucleotides are TGTGCCATCAGTAATAGCGGGGGGGCAACAGATACGCAGTATTTT. Translation: CAISNSGGATDTQYF.

The chain uses TRBV19 and TRBJ1-5, with D maybe TRBD1 (5 bases). From germline, CDR1 is LNHDA and CDR2 SQIVND (reference sequence). The CDR3 sequence is 16 residues long. V was pared by 7 bases and J by 0 bases, with 16 bases between. CDR3 DNA: TGTGCCAGTAAAGGTGGTGGCGGGGCTAGCAATCAGCCCCAGCATTTT. It specifies CASKGGGGASNQPQHF. Complete variable domain (other parts from reference TRBV19 and TRBJ1-5): DGGITQSPKYLFRKEGQNVTLSCEQNLNHDAMYWYRQDPGQGLRLIYYSQIVNDFQKGDIAEGYSVSREKKESFPLTVTSAQKNPTAFYLCASKGGGGASNQPQHFGDGTRLSIL.

This chain links TRBV6-5 with TRBJ2-2; a possible D gene is TRBD1 (5 bases). This CDR3 is 16 amino acids long. The V gene's germline CDR1 is MNHEY and CDR2 SVGAGI. With 0 bases removed from V and 3 bases from J, the gap between germline ends came to 11 bases. The CDR3 reads CASSYSSQGDTGELFF. In nucleotides, the CDR3 is TGTGCCAGCAGTTACTCGAGCCAGGGCGACACCGGGGAGCTGTTTTTT.

CDR3 in DNA: TGTGCCAGCAGCCCGAACTCTCGGGCTGAAGCTTTCTTT. As protein: CASSPNSRAEAFF. The V call is TRBV5-5, the J call TRBJ1-1; D is unclear. V dropped 4 bases and J dropped 6 bases, with 13 bases sitting between them. CDR1 and CDR2 (germline): SGHKS, YYEKEE (reference sequence). The CDR3 is 13 residues long. Looking up the rest from reference TRBV5-5 and TRBJ1-1 gives the full variable domain: DAGVTQSPTHLIKTRGQQVTLRCSPISGHKSVSWYQQVLGQGPQFIFQYYEKEERGRGNFPDRFSARQFPNYSSELNVNALLLGDSALYLCASSPNSRAEAFFGQGTRLTVV.

This clone was detected only once. The chain is built from TRBV6-6 and TRBJ2-7; 8 nucleotides match TRBD1. Losses at the gene ends were 10 bases for V and 0 bases for J; bases not matched to a gene: 5. Germline V gives CDR1 MNHNY, CDR2 SVGAGI (reference sequence). The CDR3 runs 13 residues. This CDR3 reads CATTTGASYEQYF. The CDR3 region has the DNA TGTGCCACCACGACAGGGGCCTCCTACGAGCAGTACTTC.

The rearrangement joins TRBV11-2 to TRBJ1-6, with D tentatively TRBD1 (6 bases). The V gene's germline CDR1 is SGHAT and CDR2 FQNNGV. The CDR3 contains 14 residues. Deletions cut 5 bases from V and 7 bases from J, with 12 bases between. The CDR3 loop reads CASSLGQKNSPLHF. CDR3 nucleotide sequence: TGTGCCAGCAGCCTTGGACAGAAAAATTCACCCCTCCACTTT.

V and J are TRBV7-8 and TRBJ2-7; D is undetermined. Trimming pared 0 bases from V and 2 bases from J, leaving 8 bases between. The CDR3 spans 14 residues. From germline, CDR1 is SGHVS and CDR2 FQNEAQ. The CDR3 coding sequence is TGTGCCAGCAGCTTAGCGAGGCAGCCCTACGAGCAGTACTTC. The encoded protein is CASSLARQPYEQYF.

The chain carries TRBV7-3 and TRBJ2-3, with 9 bases that match TRBD2. This CDR3 comprises 14 residues. V lost 8 bases to trimming and J lost 0 bases; unmatched junction nucleotides: 3. Per the germline V gene, CDR1 is SGHTA and CDR2 is FQGTGA. The DNA for the CDR3 is TGTGCCAGCTCCGCGGGGGGGAGCACAGATACGCAGTATTTT. Protein product: CASSAGGSTDTQYF. The whole variable domain, filled in from reference TRBV7-3 and TRBJ2-3, reads GAGVSQTPSNKVTEKGKYVELRCDPISGHTALYWYRQSLGQGPEFLIYFQGTGAADDSGLPNDRFFAVRPEGSVSTLKIQRTERGDSAVYLCASSAGGSTDTQYFGPGTRLTVL.

This clone was detected only a few times. The chain combines TRBV19 with TRBJ1-2; D might be TRBD1 (5 bases). Trimming shortened V by 7 bases and J by 6 bases, and 12 bases separated the two germline ends. Germline V gene data show CDR1 as LNHDA and CDR2 as SQIVND (reference sequence). The CDR3 has 12 residues. CDR3 DNA sequence: TGTGCCAGTAACGACAGCCCAAATGGCTACACCTTC. This encodes CASNDSPNGYTF.

This sequence joins TRBV25-1 and TRBJ1-2, with TRBD1 matching over 7 bases. Germline V gene lookup returns CDR1 MGHDK and CDR2 SYGVNS. The CDR3 sequence is 17 residues long. The V and J ends lost 4 bases and 0 bases, in that order; junction bases with no gene match: 11. Here the CDR3 reads CASSAPGGTKTNYGYTF. In DNA form, the CDR3 reads TGTGCCAGCAGTGCCCCAGGGGGGACAAAAACTAACTATGGCTACACCTTC.

This clone has a handful of counts. The genes are TRBV5-8 and TRBJ2-1, with 9 nucleotides matching TRBD1. The CDR3 sequence is 14 residues long. V dropped 3 bases and J dropped 8; count of bases not matched to a gene: 6. Germline loops: CDR1 SGHTS, CDR2 YDEGEE. The CDR3 loop is CASSSGQGRDEQFF. CDR3 DNA sequence: TGTGCCAGCAGCTCGGGACAGGGCAGGGATGAGCAGTTCTTC. Filled out from reference TRBV5-8 and TRBJ2-1, the complete variable domain reads EAGVTQSPTHLIKTRGQQATLRCSPISGHTSVYWYQQALGLGLQFLLWYDEGEERNRGNFPPRFSGRQFPNYSSELNVNALELEDSALYLCASSSGQGRDEQFFGPGTRLTVL.

This rearrangement joins TRBV27 to TRBJ2-2, with 12 positions matching TRBD2. Germline values: CDR1 MNHEY, CDR2 SMNVEV (reference sequence). V was clipped by 5 bases and J by 1 base; unmatched bases: 11. The CDR3 is 19 residues long. In DNA, the CDR3 is TGTGCCAGCAGTACACCGGGTGGACTAGCGGGAAGGAACACCGGGGAGCTGTTTTTT. Encoded protein: CASSTPGGLAGRNTGELFF.

This clone has just a few counts. The genes are TRBV5-4 and TRBJ1-2; D is possibly TRBD1 (5 bases). This CDR3 is 13 amino acids long. V lost 2 bases and J lost 6, with 11 bases in between. Germline CDR1 is SGHNT and CDR2 is YYREEE (reference sequence). The CDR3 is CASSFRGTDGYTF. The CDR3 region has the DNA TGTGCCAGCAGCTTCCGGGGGACGGATGGCTACACCTTC.

As to this clone: Compared with germline, one end of the junction differs, possibly owing to a read error. The rearrangement links TRBV7-9 to TRBJ1-5; D gene ambiguous. This CDR3 has 12 amino acids. Per the germline V gene, CDR1 is SEHNR and CDR2 is FQNEAQ (reference sequence). The CDR3 spells CASNLAGQAQHF. The CDR3 nucleotides are TGTGCCAGCAACCTCGCAGGTCAGGCCCAGCATTTT.

A single count supports this clone. The chain combines TRBV30 with TRBJ1-1; D might be TRBD1 (5 bases). The V and J ends lost 5 bases and 0 bases respectively, with 10 bases between them. This CDR3 region has 13 residues. Germline loops: CDR1 GTSNPN, CDR2 SVGIG (reference sequence). CDR3 residues: CAWGDGVNTEAFF. In DNA, the CDR3 is TGTGCCTGGGGGGACGGGGTGAACACTGAAGCTTTCTTT.

The chain carries TRBV5-1 and TRBJ2-2; 12 nucleotides match TRBD2. This CDR3 comprises 16 residues. Germline loops: CDR1 SGHRS, CDR2 YFSETQ. V shed 0 bases and J 6 bases; nucleotides not matched to a gene: 3. The CDR3: CASSLVLAGGPGELFF. Here the CDR3 DNA reads TGCGCCAGCAGCTTGGTCCTAGCGGGAGGGCCCGGGGAGCTGTTTTTT.